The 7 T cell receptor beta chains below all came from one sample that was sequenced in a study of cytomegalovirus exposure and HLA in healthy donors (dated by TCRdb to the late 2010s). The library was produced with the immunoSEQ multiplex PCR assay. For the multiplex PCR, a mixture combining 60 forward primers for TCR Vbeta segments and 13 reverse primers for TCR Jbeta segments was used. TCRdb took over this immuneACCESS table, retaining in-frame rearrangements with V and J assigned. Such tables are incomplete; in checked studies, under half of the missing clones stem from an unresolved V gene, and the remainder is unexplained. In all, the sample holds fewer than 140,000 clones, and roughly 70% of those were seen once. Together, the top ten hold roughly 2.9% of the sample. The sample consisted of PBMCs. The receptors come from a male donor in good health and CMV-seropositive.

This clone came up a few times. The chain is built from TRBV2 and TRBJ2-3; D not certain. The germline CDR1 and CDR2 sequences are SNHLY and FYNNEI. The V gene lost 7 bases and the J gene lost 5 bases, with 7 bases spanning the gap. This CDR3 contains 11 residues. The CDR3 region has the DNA TGTGCCAGCACCAACATAGATACGCAGTATTTT. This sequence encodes CASTNIDTQYF.

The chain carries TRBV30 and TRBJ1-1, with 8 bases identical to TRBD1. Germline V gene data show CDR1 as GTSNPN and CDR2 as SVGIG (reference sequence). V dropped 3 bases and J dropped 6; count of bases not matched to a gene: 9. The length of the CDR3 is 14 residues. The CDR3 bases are TGTGCCTGGAGGGAACAGGGGGGTTACGCTGAAGCTTTCTTT. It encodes CAWREQGGYAEAFF.

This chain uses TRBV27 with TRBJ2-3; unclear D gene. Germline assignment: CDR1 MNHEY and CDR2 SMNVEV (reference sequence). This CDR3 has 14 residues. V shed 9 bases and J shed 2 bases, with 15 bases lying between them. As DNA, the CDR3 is TGTGCCAGTAATTTGGGCAGCTCCACAGATACGCAGTATTTT. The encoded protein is CASNLGSSTDTQYF.

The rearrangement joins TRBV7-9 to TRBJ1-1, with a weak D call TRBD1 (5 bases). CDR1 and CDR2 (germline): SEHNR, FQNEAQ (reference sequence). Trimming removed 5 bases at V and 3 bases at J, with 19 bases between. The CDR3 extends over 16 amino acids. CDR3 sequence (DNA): TGTGCCAGCAGCCAGCCCCGCGGGGGTCGGGACACTGAAGCTTTCTTT. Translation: CASSQPRGGRDTEAFF. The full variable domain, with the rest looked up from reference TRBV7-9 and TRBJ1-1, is DTGVSQNPRHKITKRGQNVTFRCDPISEHNRLYWYRQTLGQGPEFLTYFQNEAQLEKSRLLSDRFSAERPKGSFSTLEIQRTEQGDSAMYLCASSQPRGGRDTEAFFGQGTRLTVV.

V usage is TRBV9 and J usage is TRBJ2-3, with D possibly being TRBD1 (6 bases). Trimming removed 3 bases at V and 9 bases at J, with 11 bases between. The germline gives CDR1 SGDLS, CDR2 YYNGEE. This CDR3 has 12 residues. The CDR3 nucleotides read TGTGCCAGCAGCGACCACAGGGCGACGCAGTATTTT. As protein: CASSDHRATQYF.

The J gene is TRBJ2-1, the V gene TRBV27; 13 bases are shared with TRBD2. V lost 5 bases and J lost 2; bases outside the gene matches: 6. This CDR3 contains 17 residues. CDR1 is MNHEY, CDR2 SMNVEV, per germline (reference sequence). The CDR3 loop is CASSAIGLAGAYNEQFF. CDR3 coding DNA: TGTGCCAGCAGTGCCATAGGACTAGCGGGGGCCTACAATGAGCAGTTCTTC.

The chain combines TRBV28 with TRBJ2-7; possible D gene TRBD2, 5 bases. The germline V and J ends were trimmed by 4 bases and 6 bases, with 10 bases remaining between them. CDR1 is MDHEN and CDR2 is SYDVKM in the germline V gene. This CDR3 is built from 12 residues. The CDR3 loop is CASSSGLCEQYF. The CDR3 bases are TGTGCCAGCAGTTCCGGACTTTGCGAGCAGTACTTC.